This T cell receptor beta chain was profiled in a study of low-dose radiotherapy and immunotherapy resistance in tumors. The germline V gene encodes CDR1 SQVTM and CDR2 ANQGSEA. The V and J ends lost 5 bases and 1 base respectively, with 5 bases between them. The CDR3 sequence is 11 residues long. This clonotype was counted many times. Both TCRalpha and TCRbeta chains were reverse transcribed with V-gene-specific primers. TCRs underwent about 20 PCR cycles of amplification with a constant-region primer and V-primer adapter. One entry per CDR3 protein, called by TCRdb with MiXCR from the reads. This table holds some 57,000 distinct CDR3 sequences, about 25% found once. The time point denotes: after trial treatment. Treatment in this sample: LDRT plus nivolumab, ipilimumab, low-dose cyclophosphamide and aspirin (RACIN trial). Patients qualified if they had advanced solid tumors that lacked tumor-infiltrating lymphocytes.

Specimen: PBMCs, collected after low-dose radiotherapy plus immunotherapy. V and J are TRBV29-1 and TRBJ2-5; D uncertain. The receptor was isolated from a male donor with prostate cancer. The chain's CDR3 is CSVRFQETQYF. The DNA of the CDR3 is TGCAGCGTTCGGTTCCAAGAGACCCAGTACTTC.